Only a few counts were recorded for the clone carrying this TCR beta chain. In germline, CDR1 is GTSNPN, CDR2 SVGIG (reference sequence). The CDR3 is made up of 13 amino acids. V gave up 2 bases and J gave up 5 bases, with 9 bases separating them. This specimen comes from a study of memory CD4+ T cells and cytomegalovirus serostatus. The sort gate was single viable CD3+CD4+CD8-CD45RO+ cells for memory CD4+ T cells. Only in-frame clones appear in the TCRdb table, and some are missing; sequencing was by immunoSEQ multiplex PCR. The table shows approximately 27,000 clones, with 75% to 80% occurring only once.

The sample taken for sequencing was memory CD4+ T cells from blood. The sequence derives from an adult in good health and CMV-seronegative. The rearrangement links TRBV30 to TRBJ1-4; no clear D gene. This CDR3 is CAWSRRLNEKLFF. The CDR3 nucleotides are TGTGCCTGGAGTCGGAGGTTAAATGAAAAACTGTTTTTT.